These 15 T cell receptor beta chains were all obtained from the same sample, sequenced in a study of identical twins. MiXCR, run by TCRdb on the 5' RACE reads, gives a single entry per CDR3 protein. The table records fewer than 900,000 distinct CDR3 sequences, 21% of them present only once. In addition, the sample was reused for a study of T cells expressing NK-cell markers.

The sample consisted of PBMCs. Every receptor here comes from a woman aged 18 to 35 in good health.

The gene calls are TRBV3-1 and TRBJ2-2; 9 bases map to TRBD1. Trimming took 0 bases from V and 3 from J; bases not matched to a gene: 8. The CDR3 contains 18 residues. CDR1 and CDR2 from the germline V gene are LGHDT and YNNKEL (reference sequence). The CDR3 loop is CASSQEAWDRVYTGELFF. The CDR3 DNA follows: TGTGCCAGCAGCCAAGAGGCGTGGGACAGGGTTTACACCGGGGAGCTGTTTTTT.

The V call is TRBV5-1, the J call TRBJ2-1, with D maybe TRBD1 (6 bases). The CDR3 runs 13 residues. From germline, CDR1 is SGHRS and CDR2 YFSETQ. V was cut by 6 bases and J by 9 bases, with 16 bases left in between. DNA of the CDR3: TGCGCCAGCAAGTGGGGGCCCGGTTCTGAGCAGTTCTTC. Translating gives CASKWGPGSEQFF.

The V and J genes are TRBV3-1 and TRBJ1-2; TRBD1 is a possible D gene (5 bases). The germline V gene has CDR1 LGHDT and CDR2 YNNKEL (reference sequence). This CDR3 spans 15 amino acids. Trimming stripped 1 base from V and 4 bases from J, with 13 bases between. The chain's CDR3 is CASSQGQTAGYGYTF. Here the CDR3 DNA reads TGTGCCAGCAGCCAAGGACAGACTGCTGGCTATGGCTACACCTTC.

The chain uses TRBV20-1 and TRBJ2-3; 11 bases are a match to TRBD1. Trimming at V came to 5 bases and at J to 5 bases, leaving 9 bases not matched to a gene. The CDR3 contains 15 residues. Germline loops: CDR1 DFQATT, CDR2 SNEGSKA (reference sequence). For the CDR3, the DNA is TGCAGTGCTCCGAGTCGGGACAGGGGGAAAGATACGCAGTATTTT. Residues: CSAPSRDRGKDTQYF.

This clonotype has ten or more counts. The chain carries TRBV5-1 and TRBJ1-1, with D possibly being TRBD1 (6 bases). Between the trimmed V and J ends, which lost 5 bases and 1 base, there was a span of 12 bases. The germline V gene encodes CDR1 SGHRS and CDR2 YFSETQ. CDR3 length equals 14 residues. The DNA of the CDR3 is TGCGCCAGCAGTCCCGGGACACCGAACACTGAAGCTTTCTTT. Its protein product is CASSPGTPNTEAFF. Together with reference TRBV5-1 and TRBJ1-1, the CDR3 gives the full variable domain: KAGVTQTPRYLIKTRGQQVTLSCSPISGHRSVSWYQQTPGQGLQFLFEYFSETQRNKGNFPGRFSGRQFSNSRSEMNVSTLELGDSALYLCASSPGTPNTEAFFGQGTRLTVV.

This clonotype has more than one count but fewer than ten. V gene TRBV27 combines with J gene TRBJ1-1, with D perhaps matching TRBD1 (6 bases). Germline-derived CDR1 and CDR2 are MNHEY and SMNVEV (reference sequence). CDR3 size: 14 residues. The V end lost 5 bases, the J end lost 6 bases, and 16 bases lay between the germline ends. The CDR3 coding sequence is TGTGCCAGCAGTAGATCGCCGGGGGGCTCTGAAGCTTTCTTT. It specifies CASSRSPGGSEAFF.

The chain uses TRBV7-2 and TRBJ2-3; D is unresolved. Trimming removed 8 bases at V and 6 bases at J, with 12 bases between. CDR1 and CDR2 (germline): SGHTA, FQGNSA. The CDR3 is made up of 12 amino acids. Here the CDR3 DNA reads TGTGCCAGCGCTCGAGGCTCTGATACGCAGTATTTT. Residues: CASARGSDTQYF.

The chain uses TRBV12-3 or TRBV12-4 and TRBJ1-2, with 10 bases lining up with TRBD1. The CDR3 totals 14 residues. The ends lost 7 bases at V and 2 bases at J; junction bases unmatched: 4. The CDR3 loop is CASTRQGANYGYTF. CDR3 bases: TGTGCCAGCACTCGACAGGGGGCAAACTATGGCTACACCTTC.

CDR3 in amino acids: CSAPLPPLAEGPHNEQFF. CDR3 DNA: TGCAGTGCTCCTCTCCCCCCTTTAGCGGAAGGGCCACACAATGAGCAGTTCTTC. This chain joins TRBV20-1 and TRBJ2-1; a possible D gene is TRBD2 (6 bases). The V gene lost 5 bases and the J gene lost 5 bases, with 28 bases spanning the gap. CDR3 length: 18 amino acids. The germline V gene has CDR1 DFQATT and CDR2 SNEGSKA (reference sequence).

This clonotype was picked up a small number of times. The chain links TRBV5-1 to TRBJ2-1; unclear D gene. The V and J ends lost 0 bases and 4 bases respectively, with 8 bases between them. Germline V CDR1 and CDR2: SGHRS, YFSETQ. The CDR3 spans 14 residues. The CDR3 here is CASSLALTYNEQFF. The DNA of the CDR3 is TGCGCCAGCAGCTTGGCGTTGACGTACAATGAGCAGTTCTTC.

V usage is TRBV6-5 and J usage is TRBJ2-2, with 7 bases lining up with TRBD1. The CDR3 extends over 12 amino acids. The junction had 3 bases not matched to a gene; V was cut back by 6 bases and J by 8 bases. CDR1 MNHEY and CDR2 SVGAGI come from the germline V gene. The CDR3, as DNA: TGTGCCAGCAGAAGACAGGGTGGGGAGCTGTTTTTT. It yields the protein CASRRQGGELFF.

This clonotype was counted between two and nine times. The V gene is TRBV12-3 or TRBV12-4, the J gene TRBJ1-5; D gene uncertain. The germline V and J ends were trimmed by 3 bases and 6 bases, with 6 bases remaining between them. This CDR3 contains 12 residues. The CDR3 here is CASSFTVQPQHF. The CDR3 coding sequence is TGTGCCAGCAGTTTTACGGTTCAGCCCCAGCATTTT.

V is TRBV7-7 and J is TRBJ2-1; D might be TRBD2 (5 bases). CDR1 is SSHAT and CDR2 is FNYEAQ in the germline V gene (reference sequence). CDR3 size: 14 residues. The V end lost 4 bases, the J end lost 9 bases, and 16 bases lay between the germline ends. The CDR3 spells CASSSEAHSAEQFF. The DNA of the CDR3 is TGTGCCAGCAGCTCTGAGGCCCATAGCGCTGAGCAGTTCTTC.

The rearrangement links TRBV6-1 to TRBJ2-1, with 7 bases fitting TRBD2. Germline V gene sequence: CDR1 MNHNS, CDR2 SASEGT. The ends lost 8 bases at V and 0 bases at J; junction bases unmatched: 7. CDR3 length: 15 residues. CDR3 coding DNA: TGTGCCAGCCGGGGCGGGGAGGGCTCCTACAATGAGCAGTTCTTC. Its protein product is CASRGGEGSYNEQFF.

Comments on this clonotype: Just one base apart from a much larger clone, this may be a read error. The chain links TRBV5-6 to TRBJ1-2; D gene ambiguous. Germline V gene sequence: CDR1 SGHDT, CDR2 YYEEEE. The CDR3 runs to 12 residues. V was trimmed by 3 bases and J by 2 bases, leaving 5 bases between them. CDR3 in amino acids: CASSSLNYGYTF. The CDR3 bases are TGTGCCAGCAGCTCCTTAAACTATGGCTACACCTTC.